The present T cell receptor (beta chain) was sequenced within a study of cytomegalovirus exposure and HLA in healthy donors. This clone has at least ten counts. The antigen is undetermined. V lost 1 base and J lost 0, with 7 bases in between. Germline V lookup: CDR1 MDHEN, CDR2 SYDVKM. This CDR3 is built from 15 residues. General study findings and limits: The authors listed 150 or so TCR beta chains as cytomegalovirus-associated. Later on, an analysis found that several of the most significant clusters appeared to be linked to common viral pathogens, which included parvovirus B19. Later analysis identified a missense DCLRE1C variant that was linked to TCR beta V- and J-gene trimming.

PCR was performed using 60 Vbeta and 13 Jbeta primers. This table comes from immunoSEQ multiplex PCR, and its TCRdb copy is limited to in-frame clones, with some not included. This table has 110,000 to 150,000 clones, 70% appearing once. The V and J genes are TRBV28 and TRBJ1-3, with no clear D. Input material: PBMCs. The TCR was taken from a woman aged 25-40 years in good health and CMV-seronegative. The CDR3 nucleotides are TGTGCCAGCAGTTTATATCAGGACTCTGGAAACACCATATATTTT. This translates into CASSLYQDSGNTIYF.